Listed below are T cell receptor beta chains from one sample, sequenced in a study of blood T cells in healthy people across ages. TCRdb independently ran MiXCR on the 5' RACE reads; one entry per CDR3 protein. The table lists more than 650,000 distinct CDR3 sequences, around 25% of them singletons, with 3% in the top ten. The sample was also linked to a second study, of T cells of mothers and their children.

Sequenced sample: blood. The receptors were sampled from a boy younger than 18 in good health. The CDR3 runs from the conserved cysteine through the conserved F or W. The D gene is left open where the match is weak. Expanded clones are given a class, and other clones once, few, many or no size at all.

DNA	CDR3	J	size	V	D
TGCGCCAGCAGCCAAGTATCTGGGACAGGAGATGAAAAACTGTTTTTT	CASSQVSGTGDEKLFF	TRBJ1-4	.	TRBV4-1	TRBD1
TGTGCCAGCAGCCCCGACGGGAACACAGATACGCAGTATTTT	CASSPDGNTDTQYF	TRBJ2-3	.	TRBV7-2	.
TGTGCCAGCAGCCCCGGACAGGAATATGGCTACACCTTC	CASSPGQEYGYTF	TRBJ1-2	few	TRBV7-2	TRBD1
TGTGCCAGCAGCAGTACAGGGGGTAACTATGGCTACACCTTC	CASSSTGGNYGYTF	TRBJ1-2	few	TRBV7-9	TRBD1
TGCAGCGTCGACCCCGGGGTAAAGCAGTTCTTC	CSVDPGVKQFF	TRBJ2-1	few	TRBV29-1	.
TGCGCCAGCAGCCCGGCCGGCACATACACTGAAGCTTTCTTT	CASSPAGTYTEAFF	TRBJ1-1	.	TRBV5-1	.
TGTGCCAGCAGCCCTACATTCACCGGGGAGCTGTTTTTT	CASSPTFTGELFF	TRBJ2-2	.	TRBV5-4	.
TGCGCCAGCAGCTTCGAGGGACAGGGGGTACACGGGGAGCTGTTTTTT	CASSFEGQGVHGELFF	TRBJ2-2	few	TRBV5-1	TRBD1
TGTGCCAGCAGCCCTAGCGGGGCTGCCTACGAGCAGTACTTC	CASSPSGAAYEQYF	TRBJ2-7	.	TRBV11-2	TRBD2
TGTGCCACCATCCGGACAGGGGTTAGTGGCGAGCAGTACTTC	CATIRTGVSGEQYF	TRBJ2-7	.	TRBV24-1	TRBD1
TGCGCCAGCAGCTTGATAGACAGGGACTATGGCTACACCTTC	CASSLIDRDYGYTF	TRBJ1-2	.	TRBV5-1	TRBD1
TGTGCCAGCAGCTCCAAGGGACAGGAGTACGAGCAGTACTTC	CASSSKGQEYEQYF	TRBJ2-7	.	TRBV7-9	TRBD1
TGTGCCAGCAGGGCCCGAGCCGAGCAGTACTTC	CASRARAEQYF	TRBJ2-7	few	TRBV25-1	.